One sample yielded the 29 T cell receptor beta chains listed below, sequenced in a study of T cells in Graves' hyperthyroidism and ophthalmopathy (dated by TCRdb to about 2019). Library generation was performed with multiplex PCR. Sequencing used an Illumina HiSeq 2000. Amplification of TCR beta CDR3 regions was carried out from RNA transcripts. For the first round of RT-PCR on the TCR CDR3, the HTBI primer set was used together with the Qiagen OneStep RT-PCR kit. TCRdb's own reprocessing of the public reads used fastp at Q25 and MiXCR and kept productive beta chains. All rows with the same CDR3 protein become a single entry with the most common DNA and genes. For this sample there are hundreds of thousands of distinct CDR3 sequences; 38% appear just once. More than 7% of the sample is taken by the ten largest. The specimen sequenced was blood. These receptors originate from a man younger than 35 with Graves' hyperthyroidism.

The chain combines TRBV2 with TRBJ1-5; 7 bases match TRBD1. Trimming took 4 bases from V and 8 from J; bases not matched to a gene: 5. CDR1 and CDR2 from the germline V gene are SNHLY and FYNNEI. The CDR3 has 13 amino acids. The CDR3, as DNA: TGTGCCAGCAGTGGACAGGGTCAAGAGCCCCAGCATTTT. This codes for CASSGQGQEPQHF.

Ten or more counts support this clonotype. CDR3 nucleotides: TGTGCCAGCAGGCGGGACAGCATGAACACTGAAGCTTTCTTT. This sequence encodes CASRRDSMNTEAFF. This chain connects TRBV2 to TRBJ1-1; 7 bases line up with TRBD1. V lost 6 bases to trimming and J lost 0 bases; unmatched junction nucleotides: 4. The CDR3 is 14 residues long. CDR1 is SNHLY, CDR2 FYNNEI, per germline. Together with reference TRBV2 and TRBJ1-1, the CDR3 gives the full variable domain: EPEVTQTPSHQVTQMGQEVILRCVPISNHLYFYWYRQILGQKVEFLVSFYNNEISEKSEIFDDQFSVERPDGSNFTLKIRSTKLEDSAMYFCASRRDSMNTEAFFGQGTRLTVV.

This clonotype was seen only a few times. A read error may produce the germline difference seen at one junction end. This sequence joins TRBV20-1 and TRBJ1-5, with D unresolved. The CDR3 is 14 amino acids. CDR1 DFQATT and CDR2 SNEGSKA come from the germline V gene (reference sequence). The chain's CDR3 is CSAREGLSNQPQHF. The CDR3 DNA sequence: TGCAGTGCTCGAGAAGGGTTGAGCAATCAGCCCCAGCATTTT.

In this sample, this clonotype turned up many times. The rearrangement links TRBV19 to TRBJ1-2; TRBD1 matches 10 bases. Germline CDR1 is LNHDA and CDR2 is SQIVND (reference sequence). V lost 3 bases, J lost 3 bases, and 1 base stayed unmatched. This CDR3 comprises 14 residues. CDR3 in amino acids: CASSIGTGDYGYTF. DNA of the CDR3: TGTGCCAGTAGTATCGGGACAGGGGACTATGGCTACACCTTC. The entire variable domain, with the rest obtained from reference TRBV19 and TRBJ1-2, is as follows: DGGITQSPKYLFRKEGQNVTLSCEQNLNHDAMYWYRQDPGQGLRLIYYSQIVNDFQKGDIAEGYSVSREKKESFPLTVTSAQKNPTAFYLCASSIGTGDYGYTFGSGTRLTVV.

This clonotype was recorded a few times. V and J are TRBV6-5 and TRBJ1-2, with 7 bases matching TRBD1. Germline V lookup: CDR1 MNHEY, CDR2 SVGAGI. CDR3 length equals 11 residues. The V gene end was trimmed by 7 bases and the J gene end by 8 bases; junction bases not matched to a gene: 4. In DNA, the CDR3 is TGTGCCAGCAAACGACAGGGAGGCTACACCTTC. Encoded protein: CASKRQGGYTF.

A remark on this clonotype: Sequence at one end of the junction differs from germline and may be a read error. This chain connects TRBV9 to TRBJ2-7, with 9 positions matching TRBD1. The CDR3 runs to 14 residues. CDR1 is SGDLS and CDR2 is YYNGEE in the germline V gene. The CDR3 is CASSTGTGRDKQCF. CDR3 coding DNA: TGTGCCAGCAGCACCGGGACAGGGAGGGACAAGCAGTGCTTC.

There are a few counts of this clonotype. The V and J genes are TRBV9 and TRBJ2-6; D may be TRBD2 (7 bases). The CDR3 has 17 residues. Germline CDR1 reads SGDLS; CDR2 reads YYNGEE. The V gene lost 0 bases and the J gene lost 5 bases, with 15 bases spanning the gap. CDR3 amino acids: CASSVVGGPSRANVLTF. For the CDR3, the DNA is TGTGCCAGCAGCGTAGTGGGGGGGCCCAGTAGGGCCAACGTCCTGACTTTC.

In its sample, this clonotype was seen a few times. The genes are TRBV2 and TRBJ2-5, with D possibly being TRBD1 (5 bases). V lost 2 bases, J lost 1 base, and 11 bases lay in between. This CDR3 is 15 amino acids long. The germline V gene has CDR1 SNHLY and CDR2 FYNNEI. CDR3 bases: TGTGCCAGCAGTGAACAGGGTATGGTCCAAGAGACCCAGTACTTC. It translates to CASSEQGMVQETQYF.

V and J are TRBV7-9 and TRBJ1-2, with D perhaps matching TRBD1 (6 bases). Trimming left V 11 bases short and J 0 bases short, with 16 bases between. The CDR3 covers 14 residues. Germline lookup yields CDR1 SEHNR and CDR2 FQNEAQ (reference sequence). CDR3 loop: CAWGGGRANYGYTF. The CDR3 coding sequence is TGTGCCTGGGGGGGGGGCCGAGCTAACTATGGCTACACCTTC.

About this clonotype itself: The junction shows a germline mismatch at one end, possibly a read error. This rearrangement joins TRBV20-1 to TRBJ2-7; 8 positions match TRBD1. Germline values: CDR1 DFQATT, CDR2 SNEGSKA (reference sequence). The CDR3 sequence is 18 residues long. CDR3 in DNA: TGCAGTGCTAGAGATGTTACAGGGGGGTCCTCACATTCCTACGAGCAGCACTTC. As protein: CSARDVTGGSSHSYEQHF.

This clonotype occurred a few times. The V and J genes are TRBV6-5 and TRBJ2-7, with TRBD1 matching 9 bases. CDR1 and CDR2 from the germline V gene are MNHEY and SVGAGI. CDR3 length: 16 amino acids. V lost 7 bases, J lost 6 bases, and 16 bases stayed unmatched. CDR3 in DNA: TGTGCCAGCACGAAGAGGCAGGGACAGGGCGTGGGCGAGCAGTACTTC. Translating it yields CASTKRQGQGVGEQYF.

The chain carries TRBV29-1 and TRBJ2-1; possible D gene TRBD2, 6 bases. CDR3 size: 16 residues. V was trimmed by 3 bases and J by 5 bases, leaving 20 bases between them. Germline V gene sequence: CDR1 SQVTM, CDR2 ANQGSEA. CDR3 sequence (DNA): TGCAGCGTTGACCTGATTGGCAAGCGGGCTAACAATGAGCAGTTCTTC. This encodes CSVDLIGKRANNEQFF.

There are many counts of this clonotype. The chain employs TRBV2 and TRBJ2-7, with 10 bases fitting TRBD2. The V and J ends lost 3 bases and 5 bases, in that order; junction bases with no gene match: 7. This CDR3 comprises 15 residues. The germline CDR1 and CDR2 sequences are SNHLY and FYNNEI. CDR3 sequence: CASSEQSGRADEQYF. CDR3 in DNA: TGTGCCAGCAGTGAGCAGAGCGGGAGGGCGGACGAGCAGTACTTC.

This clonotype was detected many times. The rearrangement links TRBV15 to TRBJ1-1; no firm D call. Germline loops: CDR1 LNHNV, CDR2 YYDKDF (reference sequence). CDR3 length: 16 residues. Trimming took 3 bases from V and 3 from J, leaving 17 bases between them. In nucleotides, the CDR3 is TGTGCCACCAGCAGCCCCTGGCAGGAGCAGGACACTGAAGCTTTCTTT. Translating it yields CATSSPWQEQDTEAFF.

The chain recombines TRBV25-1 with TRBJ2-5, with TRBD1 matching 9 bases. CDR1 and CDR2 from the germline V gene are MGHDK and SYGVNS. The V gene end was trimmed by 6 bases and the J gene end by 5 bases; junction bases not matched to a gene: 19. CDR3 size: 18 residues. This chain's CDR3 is CASSLHATDRGVGETQYF. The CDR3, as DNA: TGTGCCAGCAGCCTCCATGCTACCGACAGGGGGGTAGGGGAGACCCAGTACTTC.

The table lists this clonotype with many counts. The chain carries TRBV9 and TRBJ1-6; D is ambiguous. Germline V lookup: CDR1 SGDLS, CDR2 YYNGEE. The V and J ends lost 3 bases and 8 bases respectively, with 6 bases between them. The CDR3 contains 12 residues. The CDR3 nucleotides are TGTGCCAGCAGCGCCAAAGATTCACCCCTCCACTTT. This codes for CASSAKDSPLHF.

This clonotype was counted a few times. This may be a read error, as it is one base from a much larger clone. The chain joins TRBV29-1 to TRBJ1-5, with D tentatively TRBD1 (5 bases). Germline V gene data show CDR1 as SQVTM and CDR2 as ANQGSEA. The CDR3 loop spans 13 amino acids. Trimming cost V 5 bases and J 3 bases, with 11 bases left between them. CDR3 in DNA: TGCAGCGTTACAGCAGGGCACAATCAGCCCCAGCATTTT. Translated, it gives CSVTAGHNQPQHF.

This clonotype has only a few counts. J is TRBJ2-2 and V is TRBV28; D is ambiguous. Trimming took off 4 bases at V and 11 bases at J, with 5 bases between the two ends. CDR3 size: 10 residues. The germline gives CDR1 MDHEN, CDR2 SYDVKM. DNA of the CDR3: TGTGCCAGCAGTTCCTTAGAGCTGTTTTTT. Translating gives CASSSLELFF.

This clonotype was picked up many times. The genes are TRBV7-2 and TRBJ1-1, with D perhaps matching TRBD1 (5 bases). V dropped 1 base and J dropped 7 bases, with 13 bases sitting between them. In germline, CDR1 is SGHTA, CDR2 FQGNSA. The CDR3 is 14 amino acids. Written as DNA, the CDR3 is TGTGCCAGCAGCTTAGAATGGGGCGTGGGTGAAGCTTTCTTT. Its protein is CASSLEWGVGEAFF. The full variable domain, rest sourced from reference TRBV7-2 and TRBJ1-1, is GAGVSQSPSNKVTEKGKDVELRCDPISGHTALYWYRQSLGQGLEFLIYFQGNSAPDKSGLPSDRFSAERTGGSVSTLTIQRTQQEDSAVYLCASSLEWGVGEAFFGQGTRLTVV.

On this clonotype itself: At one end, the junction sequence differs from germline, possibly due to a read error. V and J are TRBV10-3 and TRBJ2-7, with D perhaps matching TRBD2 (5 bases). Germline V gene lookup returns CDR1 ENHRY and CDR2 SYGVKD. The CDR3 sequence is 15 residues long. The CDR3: CASSSPGLPTYEQYF. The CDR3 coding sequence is TGTGCCAGCAGTTCCCCCGGACTTCCGACCTACGAGCAGTACTTC.

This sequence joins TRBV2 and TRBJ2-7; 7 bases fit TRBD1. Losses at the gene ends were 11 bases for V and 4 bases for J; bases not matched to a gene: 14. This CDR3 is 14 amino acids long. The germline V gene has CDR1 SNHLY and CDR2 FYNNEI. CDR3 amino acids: CASLKGAGGYEQYF. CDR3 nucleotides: TGTGCCTCCCTCAAAGGGGCAGGGGGATACGAGCAGTACTTC.

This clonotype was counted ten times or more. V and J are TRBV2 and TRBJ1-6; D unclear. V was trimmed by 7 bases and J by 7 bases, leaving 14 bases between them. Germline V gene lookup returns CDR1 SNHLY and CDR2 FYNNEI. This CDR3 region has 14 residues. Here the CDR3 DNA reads TGTGCCAGCACACTGAGTGTCGGGAATTCACCCCTCCACTTT. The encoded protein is CASTLSVGNSPLHF.

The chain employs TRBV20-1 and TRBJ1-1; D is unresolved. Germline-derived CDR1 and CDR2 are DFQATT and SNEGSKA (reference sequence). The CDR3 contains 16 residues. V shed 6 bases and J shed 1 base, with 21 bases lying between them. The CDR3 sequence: CSAPNMATSRNTEAFF. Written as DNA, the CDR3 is TGCAGTGCACCTAATATGGCTACGAGCAGGAACACTGAAGCTTTCTTT.

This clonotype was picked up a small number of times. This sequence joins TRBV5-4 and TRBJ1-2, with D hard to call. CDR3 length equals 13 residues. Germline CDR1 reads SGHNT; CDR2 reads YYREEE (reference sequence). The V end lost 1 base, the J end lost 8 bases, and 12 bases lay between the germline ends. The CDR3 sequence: CASSLNTPDGYTF. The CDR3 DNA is TGTGCCAGCAGCTTGAACACTCCGGACGGCTACACCTTC.

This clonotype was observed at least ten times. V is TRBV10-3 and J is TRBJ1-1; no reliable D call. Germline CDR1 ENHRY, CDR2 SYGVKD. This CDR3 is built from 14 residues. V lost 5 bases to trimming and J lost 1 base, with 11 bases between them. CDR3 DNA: TGTGCCATCAGTCTGACGGTAACGAACACTGAAGCTTTCTTT. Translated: CAISLTVTNTEAFF.

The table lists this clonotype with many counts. This chain's CDR3 is CASSSLGGGTYEQYF. Here the CDR3 DNA reads TGTGCCAGCAGTTCCCTGGGGGGAGGGACCTACGAGCAGTACTTC. The chain carries TRBV25-1 and TRBJ2-7; 7 nucleotides align to TRBD2. V trimming: 5 bases; J trimming: 2 bases; junction bases outside the gene matches: 9. The CDR3 has 15 residues. Germline lookup yields CDR1 MGHDK and CDR2 SYGVNS.

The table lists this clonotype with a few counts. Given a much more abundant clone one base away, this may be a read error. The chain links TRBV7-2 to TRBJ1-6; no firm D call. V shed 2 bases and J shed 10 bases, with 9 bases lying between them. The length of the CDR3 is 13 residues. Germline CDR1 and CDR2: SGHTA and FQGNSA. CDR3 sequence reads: CASSLTPRSPLHF. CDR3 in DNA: TGTGCCAGCAGCTTAACCCCCCGCTCACCCCTCCACTTT.

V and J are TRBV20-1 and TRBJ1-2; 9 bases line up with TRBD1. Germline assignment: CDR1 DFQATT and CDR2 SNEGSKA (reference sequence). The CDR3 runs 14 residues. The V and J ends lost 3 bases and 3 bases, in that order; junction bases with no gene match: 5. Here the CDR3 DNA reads TGCAGTGCTAGGGACAGGGGTAGAGACTATGGCTACACCTTC. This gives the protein CSARDRGRDYGYTF.

The CDR3 spells CSVDGQTHEQYF. DNA for the CDR3: TGCAGCGTTGATGGGCAGACCCACGAGCAGTACTTC. This rearrangement joins TRBV29-1 to TRBJ2-7; D remains unclear. CDR1 is SQVTM and CDR2 is ANQGSEA in the germline V gene. Between the trimmed V and J ends, which lost 3 bases and 5 bases, there was a span of 11 bases. The CDR3 loop spans 12 amino acids.